This T cell receptor beta chain was sequenced for a study of CD8 T cells in ankylosing spondylitis. Quantitative 5'-RACE with molecular barcodes generated TCR beta libraries. TCRdb itself ran the 5' RACE reads through MiXCR, one entry per CDR3 protein. The sample consists of roughly 250,000 distinct CDR3 sequences, approximately 10% of them appearing once. Whole-study findings and limits: Disease-linked clones reportedly showed significant enrichment in matched ankylosing spondylitis synovial fluid.

This clonotype was seen only a few times. The antigen is not known. The TCR comes from a male donor with ankylosing spondylitis or in good health (not recorded which). The specimen was blood, either unsorted or a sorted T cell fraction (not recorded which).

The CDR3 sequence is CASSFGRTNTGELFF. The CDR3 coding sequence is TGTGCCAGCAGCTTCGGCAGGACGAACACCGGGGAGCTGTTTTTT. V usage is TRBV11-2 and J usage is TRBJ2-2, with D unclear. The germline V gene encodes CDR1 SGHAT and CDR2 FQNNGV. Trimming shortened V by 3 bases and J by 0 bases, and 8 bases separated the two germline ends. The CDR3 totals 15 residues.